This T cell receptor (beta chain) was sequenced during a study of blood T cell repertoires in COVID-19. This CDR3 is 17 amino acids long. CDR1 LNHDA and CDR2 SQIVND come from the germline V gene (reference sequence). J gave up 2 bases and V 5 bases, and 15 bases lay outside the gene matches. Clones were sequenced by immunoSEQ multiplex PCR, and TCRdb holds only the in-frame ones, with some missing. The sample includes about 200,000 clones, approximately 85% of them seen just once. The chain has TRBV19 and TRBJ2-7, with TRBD1 matching over 7 bases. The TCR sequence derives from a man in his fifties or sixties with acute or convalescent COVID-19. The sequenced sample consisted of peripheral blood. This CDR3 reads CASSSNPSGTATYEQYF. CDR3 nucleotides: TGTGCCAGTAGTTCTAATCCTTCCGGGACAGCTACCTACGAGCAGTACTTC. Using reference TRBV19 and TRBJ2-7 for the parts outside the CDR3, the full variable domain is DGGITQSPKYLFRKEGQNVTLSCEQNLNHDAMYWYRQDPGQGLRLIYYSQIVNDFQKGDIAEGYSVSREKKESFPLTVTSAQKNPTAFYLCASSSNPSGTATYEQYFGPGTRLTVT.